This paragraph reports one TCR beta chain. Clones were sequenced by immunoSEQ multiplex PCR, and TCRdb holds only the in-frame ones, with some missing. The data show 200,000 or so clones, with around four fifths seen just once and around 5.6% held by the top ten. Germline V CDR1 and CDR2: MDHEN, SYDVKM. CDR3 length: 14 residues. The V end was cut by 6 bases, the J end by 0 bases, with 11 bases between. The data stem from a study of cytomegalovirus exposure and HLA in healthy donors. Sample: PBMCs. V is TRBV28 and J is TRBJ2-5; D might be TRBD1 (6 bases). The receptor was isolated from a woman in her late teens or twenties in good health and CMV-seronegative. The CDR3, as DNA: TGTGCCAGCAGCCCCGGGACAAACCAAGAGACCCAGTACTTC. Amino acid sequence: CASSPGTNQETQYF.